This TCR beta chain stems from a study of blood T cell repertoires in COVID-19. Study details: Both acute and convalescent COVID-19 samples were obtained from the United States, Italy and Spain. The analysed material was cDNA or gDNA that came from T cells, B-cell-depleted T cells, or PBMCs.

The CDR3 consists of 14 residues. Trimming shortened V by 3 bases and J by 5 bases, and 13 bases separated the two germline ends. Germline V lookup: CDR1 SGHTA, CDR2 FQGNSA. Under the authors' procedure: Amplification of reference gene primers provided the estimated nucleated cell counts. Generated by immunoSEQ multiplex PCR, the TCRdb table keeps only in-frame clones and is missing some. The DNA gave D and trimming, while V, J and clone size come from that table. Altogether about 37,000 clones are present, around 90% being singletons, with the ten largest covering 5.5% to 7.5%. The clonotype was recovered from a human donor in a cohort sampled during active COVID-19. Source material: peripheral blood. The rearrangement uses TRBV7-2 and TRBJ1-2; possible D gene TRBD1, 5 bases. The CDR3 DNA is TGTGCCAGCAGCTTCGGCGTCAGGGATTATGGCTACACCTTC. It specifies CASSFGVRDYGYTF.